This TCR beta chain was observed in a study of blood T cell repertoires in COVID-19. Ages ranged from about 18 to 89 years, with residence in some 25 US areas. In assigning cohorts, the study relied on participant-reported clinical history. Someone with COVID-19 had been met by exposed participants within 2 weeks before study entry. The CDR3 length is 17 residues. The V gene lost 3 bases and the J gene lost 6 bases, with 24 bases spanning the gap. Per the germline V gene, CDR1 is MNHEY and CDR2 is SMNVEV (reference sequence). Clones were sequenced by immunoSEQ multiplex PCR, and TCRdb holds only the in-frame ones, with some missing. Found here are under 400,000 clones, roughly 86% of them singletons; the top ten hold approximately 1%.

The chain recombines TRBV27 with TRBJ2-7; the D gene is possibly TRBD1 (5 bases). The source material was PBMCs or T cells enriched from blood (not recorded which). The TCR was taken from a woman aged 30 to 39 who had been exposed to COVID-19. The CDR3 here is CASSFGRIGPQGSEQYF. The CDR3 DNA reads TGTGCCAGCAGTTTCGGCAGAATAGGACCTCAGGGTTCCGAGCAGTACTTC.